This is a list of T cell receptor beta chains from one sample in a study of T cells after posttransplantation cyclophosphamide. Assay: immunoSEQ multiplex PCR; the TCRdb copy retains only in-frame clones and omits some. This sample carries over 25,000 clones, none of them present only once. The sequencing sample was made of PBMCs. These receptors were collected from a woman in her twenties or thirties in good health and a related stem cell transplant donor. CDR3s include the opening cysteine and the closing phenylalanine or tryptophan. The order of the fields is V gene, J gene, CDR3 protein.

TRBV12-3/TRBV12-4	TRBJ1-1	CASSLMDRGTEAFF
TRBV6-5	TRBJ1-1	CASSSPGRSTEAFF
TRBV5-1	TRBJ1-4	CASSGTGTADEKLFF
TRBV19	TRBJ2-3	CASSMTSGSGTDTQYF
TRBV12-3/TRBV12-4	TRBJ1-3	CASSHRGGGRGNTIYF
TRBV6-1	TRBJ1-6	CASSGGGGTHNSPLHF
TRBV10-1	TRBJ1-2	CASSESGNYGYTF
TRBV30	TRBJ1-6	CAWRPLKKTGEGSPLHF
TRBV7-9	TRBJ1-2	CASSSPGHRYGYTF
TRBV12-3/TRBV12-4	TRBJ1-2	CASSLKTTYYGYTF
TRBV4-3	TRBJ1-2	CASSQVLQGAYGYTF
TRBV27	TRBJ1-2	CASSFLPLGGSNYGYTF
TRBV19	TRBJ1-3	CASSGFSGNTIYF
TRBV18	TRBJ1-5	CASSPRDRGPYQPQHF
TRBV7-9	TRBJ2-7	CASSALAGQHEQYF
TRBV7-2	TRBJ1-1	CASSLGHQNTEAFF
TRBV5-1	TRBJ2-5	CASSLSSVSVQYF
TRBV12-3/TRBV12-4	TRBJ2-6	CASSLRGSSGANVLTF
TRBV5-1	TRBJ2-1	CASSFSRDEQFF
TRBV5-6	TRBJ1-1	CASRPRGLVNTEAFF
TRBV7-9	TRBJ2-1	CASSLEGVTRWFF
TRBV10-1	TRBJ1-5	CASSDLPGYNQPQHF
TRBV10-3	TRBJ2-7	CAISDGRGSHEQYF
TRBV5-6	TRBJ1-1	CASSLGLQGDYTEAFF
TRBV9	TRBJ2-1	CASSVQGSRTYNEQFF
TRBV11-2	TRBJ1-1	CASSLVGSGTEAFF
TRBV6-1	TRBJ2-3	CASSPSGDHTQYF
TRBV6-1	TRBJ2-7	CASRASGGAYEQYF
TRBV6-2/TRBV6-3	TRBJ2-1	CASTQTSGGGGEQFF
TRBV7-8	TRBJ1-5	CASSLYRDRLNQPQHF
TRBV6-2/TRBV6-3	TRBJ1-5	CASSYRQGARQPQHF
TRBV12-5	TRBJ2-7	CASGGTGLSYEQYF
TRBV4-1	TRBJ2-7	CASSRASGETYEQYF
TRBV11-3	TRBJ1-1	CASSPTANTEAFF
TRBV7-9	TRBJ2-3	CASSPTSGGADTQYF
TRBV9	TRBJ2-1	CASGPIVGGVYNEQFF
TRBV12-3/TRBV12-4	TRBJ2-7	CASSWTGSTYEQYF
TRBV9	TRBJ1-5	CASSVGTGAGQPQHF
TRBV28	TRBJ1-1	CASNRGLKTEAFF
TRBV2	TRBJ2-3	CASRSPSGGAGDTQYF
TRBV5-1	TRBJ1-2	CASSLGGDRSYGYTF
TRBV12-3/TRBV12-4	TRBJ2-7	CASSLPSLLSYEQYF
TRBV7-2	TRBJ1-1	CASSPRGSRRMNTEAFF
TRBV6-6	TRBJ1-6	CASRPQGAYSPLHF
TRBV2	TRBJ1-4	CASSEASIRRAEKLFF
TRBV7-9	TRBJ1-5	CASSLVTDNGNQPQHF
TRBV19	TRBJ2-7	CASSIGTGPYEQYF
TRBV24-1	TRBJ2-3	CATSDAQGPRSTDTQYF
TRBV4-3	TRBJ2-2	CASSQGRAQVGELFF
TRBV6-2/TRBV6-3	TRBJ1-2	CASKVPGQSLYNYGYTF
TRBV6-2/TRBV6-3	TRBJ1-1	CASSLRTEAFF
TRBV7-9	TRBJ1-3	CASSLAGEDTIYF
TRBV7-2	TRBJ2-7	CASKLDSSSYEQYF